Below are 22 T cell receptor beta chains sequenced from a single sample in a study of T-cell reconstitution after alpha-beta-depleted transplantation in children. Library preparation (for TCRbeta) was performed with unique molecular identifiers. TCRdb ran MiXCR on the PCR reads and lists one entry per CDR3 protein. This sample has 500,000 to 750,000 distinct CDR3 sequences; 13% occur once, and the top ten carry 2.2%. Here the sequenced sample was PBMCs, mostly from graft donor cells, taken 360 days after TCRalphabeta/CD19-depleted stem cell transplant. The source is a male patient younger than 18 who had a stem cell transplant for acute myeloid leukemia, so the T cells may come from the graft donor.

CDR3 protein: CASSHPGLAAQETQYF. CDR3 coding DNA: TGTGCCAGCAGTCATCCGGGACTAGCGGCCCAAGAGACCCAGTACTTC. V gene TRBV28 combines with J gene TRBJ2-5; 11 bases map to TRBD2. Germline V CDR1 and CDR2: MDHEN, SYDVKM. The CDR3 totals 16 residues. With V trimmed by 5 bases and J by 1 base, 6 bases remained unmatched. Full variable domain (missing parts from reference TRBV28 and TRBJ2-5): DVKVTQSSRYLVKRTGEKVFLECVQDMDHENMFWYRQDPGLGLRLIYFSYDVKMKEKGDIPEGYSVSREKKERFSLILESASTNQTSMYLCASSHPGLAAQETQYFGPGTRLLVL.

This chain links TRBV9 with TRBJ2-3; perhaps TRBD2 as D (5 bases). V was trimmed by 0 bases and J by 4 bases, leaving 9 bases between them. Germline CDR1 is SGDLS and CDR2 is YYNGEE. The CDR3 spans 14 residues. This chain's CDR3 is CASSVVRESDTQYF. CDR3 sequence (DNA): TGTGCCAGCAGCGTAGTGAGGGAGTCAGATACGCAGTATTTT.

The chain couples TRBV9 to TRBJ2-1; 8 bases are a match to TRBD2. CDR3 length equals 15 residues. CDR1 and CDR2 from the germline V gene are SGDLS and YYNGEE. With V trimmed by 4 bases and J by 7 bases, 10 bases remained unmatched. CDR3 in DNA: TGTGCCAGCAGCTTCGTCGTCAGCGGGAGTAATGAGCAGTTCTTC. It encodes CASSFVVSGSNEQFF.

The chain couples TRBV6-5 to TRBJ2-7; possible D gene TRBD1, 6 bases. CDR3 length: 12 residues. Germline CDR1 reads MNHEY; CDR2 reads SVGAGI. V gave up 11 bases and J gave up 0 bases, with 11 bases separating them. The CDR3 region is CAGGSSSYEQYF. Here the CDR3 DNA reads TGTGCCGGGGGCTCAAGCTCCTACGAGCAGTACTTC.

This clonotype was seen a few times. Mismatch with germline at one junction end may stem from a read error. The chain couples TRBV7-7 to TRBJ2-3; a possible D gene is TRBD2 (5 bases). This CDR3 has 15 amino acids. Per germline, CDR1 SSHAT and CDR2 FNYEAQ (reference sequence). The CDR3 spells CASSRGLTSTDTQYF. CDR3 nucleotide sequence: TGTGCTAGCAGCCGCGGACTTACTAGCACAGATACGCAGTATTTT.

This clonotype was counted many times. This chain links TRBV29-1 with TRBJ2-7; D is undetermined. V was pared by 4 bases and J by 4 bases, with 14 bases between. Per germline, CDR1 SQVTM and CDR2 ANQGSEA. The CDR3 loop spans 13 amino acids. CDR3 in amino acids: CSVVGGGVYEQYF. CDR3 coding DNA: TGCAGCGTTGTTGGCGGTGGGGTTTACGAGCAGTACTTC.

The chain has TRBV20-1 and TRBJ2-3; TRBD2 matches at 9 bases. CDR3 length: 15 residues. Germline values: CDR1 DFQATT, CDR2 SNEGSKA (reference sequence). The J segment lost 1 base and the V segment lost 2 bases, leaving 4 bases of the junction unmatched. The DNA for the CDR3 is TGCAGTGCTAGACAATCTAGCGGGGGCACAGATACGCAGTATTTT. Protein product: CSARQSSGGTDTQYF.

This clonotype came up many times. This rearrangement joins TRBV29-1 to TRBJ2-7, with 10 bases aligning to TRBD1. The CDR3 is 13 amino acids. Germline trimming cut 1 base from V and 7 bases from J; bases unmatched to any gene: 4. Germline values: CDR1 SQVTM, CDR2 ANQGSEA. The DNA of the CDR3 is TGCAGCGTTGAAGCCGGACAGGGGGGTGAGCAGTACTTC. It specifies CSVEAGQGGEQYF.

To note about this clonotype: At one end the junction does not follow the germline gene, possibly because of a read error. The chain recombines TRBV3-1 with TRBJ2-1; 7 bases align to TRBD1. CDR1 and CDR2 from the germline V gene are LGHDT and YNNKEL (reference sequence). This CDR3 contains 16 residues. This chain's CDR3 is CATSRNLGTAYNEQFF. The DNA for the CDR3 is TGTGCCACCAGCCGTAATTTAGGGACAGCCTACAATGAGCAGTTCTTC.

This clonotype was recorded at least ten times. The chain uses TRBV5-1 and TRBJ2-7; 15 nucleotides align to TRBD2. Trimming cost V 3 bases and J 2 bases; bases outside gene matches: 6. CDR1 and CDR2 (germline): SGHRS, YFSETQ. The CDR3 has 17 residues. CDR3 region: CASSSGLAGGSTYEQYF. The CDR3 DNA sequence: TGCGCCAGCAGCTCGGGACTAGCGGGAGGCTCCACCTACGAGCAGTACTTC.

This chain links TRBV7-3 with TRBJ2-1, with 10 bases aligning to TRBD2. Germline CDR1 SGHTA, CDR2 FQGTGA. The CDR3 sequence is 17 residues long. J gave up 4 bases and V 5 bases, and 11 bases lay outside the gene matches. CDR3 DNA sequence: TGTGCCAGCAGCCCCGCGAGCGGGAGGGCCTGGTACAATGAGCAGTTCTTC. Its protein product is CASSPASGRAWYNEQFF.

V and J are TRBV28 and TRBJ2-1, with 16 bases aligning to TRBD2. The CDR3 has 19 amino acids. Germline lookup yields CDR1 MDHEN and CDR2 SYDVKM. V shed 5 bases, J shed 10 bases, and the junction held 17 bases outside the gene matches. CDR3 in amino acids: CASSPMPGLAGGQVREQFF. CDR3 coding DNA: TGTGCCAGCAGTCCAATGCCGGGACTAGCGGGAGGGCAGGTTAGAGAGCAGTTCTTC. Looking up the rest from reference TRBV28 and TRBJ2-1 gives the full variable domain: DVKVTQSSRYLVKRTGEKVFLECVQDMDHENMFWYRQDPGLGLRLIYFSYDVKMKEKGDIPEGYSVSREKKERFSLILESASTNQTSMYLCASSPMPGLAGGQVREQFFGPGTRLTVL.

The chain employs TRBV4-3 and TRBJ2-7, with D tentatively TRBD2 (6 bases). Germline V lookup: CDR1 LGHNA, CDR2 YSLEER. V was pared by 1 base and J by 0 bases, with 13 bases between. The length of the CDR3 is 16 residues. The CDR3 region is CASSQGSGPSSYEQYF. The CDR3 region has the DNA TGCGCCAGCAGCCAAGGAAGCGGGCCCAGCTCCTACGAGCAGTACTTC.

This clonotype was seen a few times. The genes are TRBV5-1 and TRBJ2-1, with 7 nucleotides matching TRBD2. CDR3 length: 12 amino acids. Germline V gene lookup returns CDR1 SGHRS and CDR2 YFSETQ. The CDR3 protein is CPRSGGVHEQFF. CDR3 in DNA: TGCCCGAGGTCTGGGGGGGTCCATGAGCAGTTCTTC.

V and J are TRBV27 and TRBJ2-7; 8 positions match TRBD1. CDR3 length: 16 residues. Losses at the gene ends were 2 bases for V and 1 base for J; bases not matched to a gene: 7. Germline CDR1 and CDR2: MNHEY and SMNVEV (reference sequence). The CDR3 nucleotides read TGTGCCAGCAGTTTACCACGACAGGGGTGGTCCTACGAGCAGTACTTC. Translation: CASSLPRQGWSYEQYF.

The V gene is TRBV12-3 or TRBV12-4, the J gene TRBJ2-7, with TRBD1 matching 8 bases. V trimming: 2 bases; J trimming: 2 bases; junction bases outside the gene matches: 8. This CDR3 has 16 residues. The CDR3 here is CASSLLGQARTYEQYF. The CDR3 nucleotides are TGTGCCAGCAGTTTATTGGGACAGGCTCGAACCTACGAGCAGTACTTC.

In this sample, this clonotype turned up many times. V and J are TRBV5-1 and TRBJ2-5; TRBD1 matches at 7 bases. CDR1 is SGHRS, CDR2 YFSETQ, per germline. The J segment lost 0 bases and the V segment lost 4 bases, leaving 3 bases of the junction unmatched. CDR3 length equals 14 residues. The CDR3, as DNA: TGCGCCAGCAGCCTAGGGACAGACCAAGAGACCCAGTACTTC. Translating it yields CASSLGTDQETQYF.

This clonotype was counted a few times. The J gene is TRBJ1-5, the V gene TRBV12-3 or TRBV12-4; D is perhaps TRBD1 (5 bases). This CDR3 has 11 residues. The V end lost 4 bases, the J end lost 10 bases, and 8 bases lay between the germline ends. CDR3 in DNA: TGTGCCAGCAGTTCAAGGGGTCCCCAGCATTTT. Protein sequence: CASSSRGPQHF.

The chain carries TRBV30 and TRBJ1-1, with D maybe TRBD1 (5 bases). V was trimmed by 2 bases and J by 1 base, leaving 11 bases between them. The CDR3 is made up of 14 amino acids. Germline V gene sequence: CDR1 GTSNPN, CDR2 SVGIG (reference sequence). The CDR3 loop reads CAWSFTGWNTEAFF. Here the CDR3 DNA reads TGTGCCTGGAGTTTCACAGGCTGGAACACTGAAGCTTTCTTT.

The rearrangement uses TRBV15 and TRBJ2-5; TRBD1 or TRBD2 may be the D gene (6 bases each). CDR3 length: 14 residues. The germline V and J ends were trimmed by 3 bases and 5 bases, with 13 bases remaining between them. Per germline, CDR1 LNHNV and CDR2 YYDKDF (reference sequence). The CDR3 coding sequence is TGTGCCACCAGCAGGTCCGGAGGGGGGGAGACCCAGTACTTC. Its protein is CATSRSGGGETQYF.

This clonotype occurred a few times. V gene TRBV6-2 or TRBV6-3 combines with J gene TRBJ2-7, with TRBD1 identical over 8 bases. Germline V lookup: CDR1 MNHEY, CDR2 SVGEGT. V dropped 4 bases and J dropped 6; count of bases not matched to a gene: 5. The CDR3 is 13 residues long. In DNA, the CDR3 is TGTGCCAGCAGTTGGACAGGGCTGAGCGAGCAGTACTTC. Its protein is CASSWTGLSEQYF.

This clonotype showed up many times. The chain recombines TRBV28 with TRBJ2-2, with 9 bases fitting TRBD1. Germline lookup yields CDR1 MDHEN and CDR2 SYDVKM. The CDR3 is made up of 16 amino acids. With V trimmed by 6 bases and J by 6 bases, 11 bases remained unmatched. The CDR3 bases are TGTGCCAGCAGGATATTGACAGGGGGGAAGGCCGGGGAGCTGTTTTTT. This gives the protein CASRILTGGKAGELFF. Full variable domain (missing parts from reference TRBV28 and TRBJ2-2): DVKVTQSSRYLVKRTGEKVFLECVQDMDHENMFWYRQDPGLGLRLIYFSYDVKMKEKGDIPEGYSVSREKKERFSLILESASTNQTSMYLCASRILTGGKAGELFFGEGSRLTVL.